This T cell receptor beta chain came from a study of blood T cell repertoires in COVID-19. This CDR3 is built from 12 residues. Trimming stripped 1 base from V and 8 bases from J, with 6 bases between. Germline assignment: CDR1 SGHVS and CDR2 FNYEAQ. Profiling relied on immunoSEQ multiplex PCR, and the TCRdb table lists in-frame clones only, not all of them. In the table there are 300,000 or so clones, 89% of which are singletons. This TCR was sampled from a man younger than 35 who had recovered from COVID-19. The chain joins TRBV7-6 to TRBJ2-1; no firm D call. The specimen sequenced was peripheral blood. The chain's CDR3 is CASSLVGDEQFF. CDR3 in DNA: TGTGCCAGCAGCTTAGTTGGAGATGAGCAGTTCTTC.